The 28 T cell receptor beta chains below come from one sample, sequenced in a study of T cells after yellow fever vaccination. TCRdb reprocessed the 5' RACE reads with MiXCR, giving one entry per CDR3 protein. The table shows some 320,000 distinct CDR3 sequences, with around 10% occurring only once. The sample consisted of CD4+ T cells sorted from PBMCs, taken 45 days after the yellow fever booster vaccination. Receptors originate from a man between 18 and 35 years old who received the YFV17D yellow fever vaccine.

This clonotype showed up just a few times. This chain joins TRBV5-1 and TRBJ2-5; 8 positions match TRBD1. J lost 5 bases, V lost 3 bases, and 6 bases had no gene match. Looked up from germline, CDR1 is SGHRS and CDR2 is YFSETQ. The CDR3 is 14 amino acids. The CDR3 loop reads CASSWGTGGETQYF. CDR3 sequence (DNA): TGCGCCAGCAGCTGGGGGACAGGAGGGGAGACCCAGTACTTC.

This clonotype was picked up many times. V usage is TRBV7-3 and J usage is TRBJ2-1; D unclear. This CDR3 contains 13 residues. Germline V gives CDR1 SGHTA, CDR2 FQGTGA. V was pared by 2 bases and J by 8 bases, with 10 bases between. CDR3 residues: CASSLGPTDEQFF. Written as DNA, the CDR3 is TGTGCCAGCAGCTTAGGCCCCACCGATGAGCAGTTCTTC.

V is TRBV12-3 or TRBV12-4 and J is TRBJ1-2; D possibly corresponds to TRBD1 (5 bases). Trimming pared 5 bases from V and 3 bases from J, leaving 19 bases between. The CDR3 is made up of 16 amino acids. CDR3 nucleotides: TGTGCCAGCAGTCCTTGGACATTCTTAGGGGACTATGGCTACACCTTC. Encoded protein: CASSPWTFLGDYGYTF.

The chain couples TRBV11-2 to TRBJ2-5; D uncertain. Germline V gives CDR1 SGHAT, CDR2 FQNNGV. The CDR3 has 11 residues. The germline V and J ends were trimmed by 5 bases and 7 bases, with 8 bases remaining between them. The CDR3 reads CASSPYGTQYF. The CDR3 DNA sequence: TGTGCCAGCAGCCCCTACGGGACCCAGTACTTC.

V gene TRBV6-6 combines with J gene TRBJ1-5, with a possible D match to TRBD1 (5 bases). The ends were cut back, 3 bases at V and 7 bases at J, with 13 bases in the middle. Germline V gene data show CDR1 as MNHNY and CDR2 as SVGAGI (reference sequence). The CDR3 is made up of 14 amino acids. The DNA for the CDR3 is TGTGCCAGCAGTTATTCCGTAGGGGTGCAGCCCCAGCATTTT. This gives the protein CASSYSVGVQPQHF.

The chain employs TRBV3-1 and TRBJ1-3; D is perhaps TRBD1 (6 bases). CDR3 size: 16 residues. V shed 1 base and J shed 2 bases, with 12 bases lying between them. Germline values: CDR1 LGHDT, CDR2 YNNKEL (reference sequence). The CDR3 is CASSQGGGPTGNTIYF. The CDR3 region has the DNA TGTGCCAGCAGCCAAGGAGGGGGGCCGACTGGAAACACCATATATTTT.

The V and J genes are TRBV6-5 and TRBJ1-2; D is unresolved. CDR3 length: 15 residues. Germline-derived CDR1 and CDR2 are MNHEY and SVGAGI. The V end was cut by 8 bases, the J end by 4 bases, with 20 bases between. The CDR3, as DNA: TGTGCCAGCCGGAGGAAGGGTGACTCGCCCTATGGCTACACCTTC. This encodes CASRRKGDSPYGYTF.

DNA for the CDR3: TGCGCCAGCAGCTTGGAAGGGGCAACTAATGAAAAACTGTTTTTT. Protein: CASSLEGATNEKLFF. The chain joins TRBV5-1 to TRBJ1-4, with D perhaps matching TRBD1 (5 bases). Between the trimmed V and J ends, which lost 0 bases and 0 bases, there was a span of 6 bases. The CDR3 totals 15 residues. Germline V gene sequence: CDR1 SGHRS, CDR2 YFSETQ.

This clonotype occurred a few times. The chain links TRBV25-1 to TRBJ2-1, with D hard to call. The length of the CDR3 is 10 residues. Per germline, CDR1 MGHDK and CDR2 SYGVNS. V lost 2 bases, J lost 8 bases, and 1 base lay in between. DNA for the CDR3: TGTGCCAGCAGTGAAGATGAGCAGTTCTTC. Amino acid sequence: CASSEDEQFF.

J is TRBJ1-6 and V is TRBV19; the D is unclear. Trimming cost V 3 bases and J 7 bases, with 10 bases left between them. Germline V gene data show CDR1 as LNHDA and CDR2 as SQIVND (reference sequence). The CDR3 contains 14 residues. CDR3 region: CASSIPGSNSPLHF. The DNA of the CDR3 is TGTGCCAGTAGTATCCCAGGCTCAAATTCACCCCTCCACTTT.

V is TRBV2 and J is TRBJ1-5; no reliable D call. Germline CDR1 is SNHLY and CDR2 is FYNNEI. This CDR3 is built from 13 residues. Between the trimmed V and J ends, which lost 3 bases and 4 bases, there was a span of 7 bases. The CDR3 region is CASSDPRNQPQHF. The CDR3 DNA follows: TGTGCCAGCAGTGACCCTAGGAATCAGCCCCAGCATTTT.

This clonotype was seen a handful of times. The rearrangement joins TRBV6-1 to TRBJ2-5, with D unresolved. The CDR3 is made up of 14 amino acids. Germline V gene data show CDR1 as MNHNS and CDR2 as SASEGT. V was pared by 6 bases and J by 4 bases, with 15 bases between. The CDR3 loop is CASSLSSRGETQYF. The DNA for the CDR3 is TGTGCCAGCAGCCTCAGTAGTCGAGGAGAGACCCAGTACTTC.

This clonotype was seen a few times. V gene TRBV7-2 combines with J gene TRBJ1-2; D is uncertain. This CDR3 contains 13 residues. The germline V gene encodes CDR1 SGHTA and CDR2 FQGNSA. V lost 3 bases and J lost 8, with 13 bases in between. CDR3 in amino acids: CASSFNPGGGYTF. Written as DNA, the CDR3 is TGTGCCAGCAGCTTCAACCCAGGCGGGGGCTACACCTTC. The entire variable domain, with the rest obtained from reference TRBV7-2 and TRBJ1-2, is as follows: GAGVSQSPSNKVTEKGKDVELRCDPISGHTALYWYRQSLGQGLEFLIYFQGNSAPDKSGLPSDRFSAERTGGSVSTLTIQRTQQEDSAVYLCASSFNPGGGYTFGSGTRLTVV.

This clonotype was observed a handful of times. The rearrangement uses TRBV4-2 and TRBJ1-4; D unresolved. CDR1 is LGHNA, CDR2 YNFKEQ, per germline. The length of the CDR3 is 15 residues. Trimming stripped 0 bases from V and 7 bases from J, with 12 bases between. As DNA, the CDR3 is TGTGCCAGCAGCCAAGATTCTGGGGTGGGTGAAAAACTGTTTTTT. Protein: CASSQDSGVGEKLFF.

This rearrangement joins TRBV5-4 to TRBJ1-4; the D is unclear. V dropped 0 bases and J dropped 5 bases, with 8 bases sitting between them. Germline lookup yields CDR1 SGHNT and CDR2 YYREEE (reference sequence). This CDR3 spans 14 amino acids. The CDR3 loop is CASSLGPQNEKLFF. The CDR3 DNA reads as TGTGCCAGCAGCTTGGGACCGCAGAATGAAAAACTGTTTTTT.

This clonotype was seen a few times. The chain employs TRBV2 and TRBJ1-5, with D possibly being TRBD1 (6 bases). Trimming took off 6 bases at V and 1 base at J, with 10 bases between the two ends. This CDR3 spans 14 amino acids. CDR1 and CDR2 (germline): SNHLY, FYNNEI. In nucleotides, the CDR3 is TGTGCCAGCAGCATCAGGGGAAGCAATCAGCCCCAGCATTTT. The encoded protein is CASSIRGSNQPQHF.

The V and J genes are TRBV7-9 and TRBJ2-7, with 7 bases lining up with TRBD1. V shed 8 bases and J 6 bases; nucleotides not matched to a gene: 10. There are 13 residues in the CDR3. Per germline, CDR1 SEHNR and CDR2 FQNEAQ (reference sequence). CDR3 in DNA: TGTGCCAGCGGATTGACAGGGTCTCGCGAGCAGTACTTC. Translated, it gives CASGLTGSREQYF.

This clonotype was detected only a few times. The rearrangement uses TRBV6-2 or TRBV6-3 and TRBJ1-6; 8 bases match TRBD1. V lost 2 bases to trimming and J lost 12 bases; unmatched junction nucleotides: 6. CDR3 length: 14 residues. Germline lookup yields CDR1 MNHEY and CDR2 SVGEGT. The CDR3 DNA reads as TGTGCCAGCAGTTACAGGGACAGGCTCGTACCCCTCCACTTT. It yields the protein CASSYRDRLVPLHF.

This clonotype has more than one count but fewer than ten. This chain uses TRBV24-1 with TRBJ2-1; possibly TRBD1 for D (6 bases). This CDR3 spans 15 amino acids. Germline loops: CDR1 KGHDR, CDR2 SFDVKD. Between the trimmed V and J ends, which lost 1 base and 6 bases, there was a span of 12 bases. Here the CDR3 DNA reads TGTGCCACCAGTGATTTTCGGACAGACCTCAATGAGCAGTTCTTC. Translating it yields CATSDFRTDLNEQFF.

This clonotype has only a few counts. V and J are TRBV6-1 and TRBJ2-7, with 7 bases lining up with TRBD1. V shed 3 bases and J 2 bases; nucleotides not matched to a gene: 7. Germline CDR1 MNHNS, CDR2 SASEGT. This CDR3 has 15 amino acids. CDR3 amino acids: CASSDQPQGAYEQYV. The CDR3 DNA reads TGTGCCAGCAGTGACCAACCTCAGGGGGCCTACGAGCAGTACGTC.

The chain employs TRBV5-1 and TRBJ2-7, with D perhaps matching TRBD1 or TRBD2 (5 bases each). The V and J ends lost 1 base and 2 bases respectively, with 13 bases between them. There are 15 residues in the CDR3. Per germline, CDR1 SGHRS and CDR2 YFSETQ. DNA of the CDR3: TGCGCCAGCAGCTTGCGCTGGAGAGGGGCCTACGAGCAGTACTTC. Protein product: CASSLRWRGAYEQYF.

This clonotype was recorded a few times. The V call is TRBV28, the J call TRBJ2-7; D is uncertain. Germline lookup yields CDR1 MDHEN and CDR2 SYDVKM. This CDR3 is 12 amino acids long. The V and J ends lost 3 bases and 1 base respectively, with 4 bases between them. The CDR3 nucleotides are TGTGCCAGCAGTTTTGGGTCCTACGAGCAGTACGTC. Translating gives CASSFGSYEQYV.

The rearrangement joins TRBV5-8 to TRBJ2-1; 11 bases match TRBD2. Germline V lookup: CDR1 SGHTS, CDR2 YDEGEE. The CDR3 is made up of 16 amino acids. The J segment lost 7 bases and the V segment lost 2 bases, leaving 8 bases of the junction unmatched. The CDR3 sequence is CASSFRSGGALNEQFF. The CDR3 coding sequence is TGTGCCAGCAGCTTTCGTAGCGGGGGGGCTCTGAATGAGCAGTTCTTC. Looking up the rest from reference TRBV5-8 and TRBJ2-1 gives the full variable domain: EAGVTQSPTHLIKTRGQQATLRCSPISGHTSVYWYQQALGLGLQFLLWYDEGEERNRGNFPPRFSGRQFPNYSSELNVNALELEDSALYLCASSFRSGGALNEQFFGPGTRLTVL.

This clonotype was observed at least ten times. CDR3 nucleotide sequence: TGCGCCAGCAGCTCCGGACAGGGGGAAAACATTCAGTACTTC. It is translated as CASSSGQGENIQYF. J is TRBJ2-4 and V is TRBV5-1, with TRBD1 matching over 10 bases. The CDR3 is 14 residues long. Germline trimming cut 3 bases from V and 5 bases from J; bases unmatched to any gene: 2. Germline CDR1 is SGHRS and CDR2 is YFSETQ.

This clonotype was observed many times. J is TRBJ2-7 and V is TRBV29-1; no clear D gene. Trimming pared 4 bases from V and 0 bases from J, leaving 7 bases between. CDR1 and CDR2 from the germline V gene are SQVTM and ANQGSEA. This CDR3 contains 12 residues. The CDR3: CSVGSYSYEQYF. CDR3 nucleotide sequence: TGCAGCGTTGGATCCTACTCCTACGAGCAGTACTTC.

The V and J genes are TRBV5-1 and TRBJ2-4; 9 positions match TRBD1. Unmatched junction bases numbered 7, after V lost 4 bases and J lost 8 bases. The CDR3 totals 14 residues. CDR1 is SGHRS and CDR2 is YFSETQ in the germline V gene. The CDR3 region is CASSRTGDGYIQYF. CDR3 DNA sequence: TGCGCCAGCAGCCGGACAGGGGACGGGTACATTCAGTACTTC.

Only a few counts were recorded for this clonotype. The rearrangement uses TRBV10-3 and TRBJ2-3; TRBD2 matches 9 bases. CDR1 and CDR2 from the germline V gene are ENHRY and SYGVKD. The V gene end was trimmed by 1 base and the J gene end by 4 bases; junction bases not matched to a gene: 9. This CDR3 contains 17 residues. The CDR3 loop is CAISEFGGLAGADTQYF. As DNA, the CDR3 is TGTGCCATCAGTGAGTTCGGGGGACTAGCAGGCGCAGATACGCAGTATTTT.

The chain combines TRBV6-6 with TRBJ2-7; a possible D gene is TRBD1 (6 bases). Germline lookup yields CDR1 MNHNY and CDR2 SVGAGI (reference sequence). V gave up 1 base and J gave up 1 base, with 11 bases separating them. The CDR3 covers 15 residues. DNA for the CDR3: TGTGCCAGCAGTTACTTGGCAGGGGTTTCCTACGAGCAGTACGTC. This sequence encodes CASSYLAGVSYEQYV.